This T cell receptor beta chain was identified during a study of chemoradiotherapy in HPV16-positive cancers. Study results and limitations: During treatment, candidate HPV-specific clones and E7-related motifs expanded in tumor. The functional HPV-specific definition rests on just a couple of HPV16-positive patients.

Repeated repertoire sampling spanned the course of chemoradiotherapy. This clone has a handful of counts. Its specificity is unknown. The CDR3 is 16 residues long. Germline V gives CDR1 SGHRS, CDR2 YFSETQ. After removal of 3 bases from V and 1 base from J, the junction contained 2 bases not matched to a gene. The repertoire was sequenced with immunoSEQ multiplex PCR; TCRdb's copy has only in-frame clones and lacks some. Seen here are roughly 6,800 clones, around 75% observed once, and the top ten hold 5.1%. The chain combines TRBV5-1 with TRBJ2-5; 14 bases match TRBD2. The source material was tumor tissue, sampled from a patient who underwent chemoradiotherapy. The TCR comes from a human donor with HPV-associated anogenital cancer. The CDR3 coding sequence is TGCGCCAGCAGCTATGGGACTAGCGGGGGCCAAGAGACCCAGTACTTC. Translation: CASSYGTSGGQETQYF.